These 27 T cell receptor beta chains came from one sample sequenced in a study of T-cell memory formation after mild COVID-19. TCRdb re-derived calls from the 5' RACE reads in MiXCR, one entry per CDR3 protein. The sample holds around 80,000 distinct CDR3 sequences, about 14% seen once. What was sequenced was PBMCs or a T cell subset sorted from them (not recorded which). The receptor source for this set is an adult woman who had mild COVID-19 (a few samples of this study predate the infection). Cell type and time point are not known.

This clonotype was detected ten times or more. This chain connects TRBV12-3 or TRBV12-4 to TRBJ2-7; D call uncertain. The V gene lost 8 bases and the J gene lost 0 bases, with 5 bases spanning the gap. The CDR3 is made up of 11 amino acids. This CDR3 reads CASGPSYEQYF. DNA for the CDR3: TGTGCCAGCGGCCCCTCCTACGAGCAGTACTTC.

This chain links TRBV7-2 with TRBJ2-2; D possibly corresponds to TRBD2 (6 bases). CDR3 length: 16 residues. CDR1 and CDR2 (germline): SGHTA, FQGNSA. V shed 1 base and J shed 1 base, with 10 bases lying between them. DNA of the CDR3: TGTGCCAGCAGCTTAGAGTCGCGGGGGAACACCGGGGAGCTGTTTTTT. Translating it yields CASSLESRGNTGELFF.

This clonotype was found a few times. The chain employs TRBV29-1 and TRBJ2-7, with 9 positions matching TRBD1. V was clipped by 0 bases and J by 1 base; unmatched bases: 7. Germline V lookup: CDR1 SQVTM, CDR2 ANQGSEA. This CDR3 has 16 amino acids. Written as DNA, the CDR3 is TGCAGCGTTGAAGATTTCGGACAGGGGAGGTCCTACGAGCAGTACTTC. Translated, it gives CSVEDFGQGRSYEQYF.

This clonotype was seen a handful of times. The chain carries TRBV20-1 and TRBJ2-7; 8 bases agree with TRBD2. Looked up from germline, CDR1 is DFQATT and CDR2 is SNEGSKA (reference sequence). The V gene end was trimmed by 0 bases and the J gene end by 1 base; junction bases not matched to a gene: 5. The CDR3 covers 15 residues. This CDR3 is CSARESGSGSYEQYF. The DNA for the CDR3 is TGCAGTGCTAGAGAAAGCGGGAGTGGGTCCTACGAGCAGTACTTC.

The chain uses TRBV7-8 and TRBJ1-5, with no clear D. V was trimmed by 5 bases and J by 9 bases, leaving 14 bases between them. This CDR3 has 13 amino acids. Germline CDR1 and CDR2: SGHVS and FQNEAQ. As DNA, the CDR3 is TGTGCCAGCAGCCCGTATAGGGATAGGCCCCAGCATTTT. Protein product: CASSPYRDRPQHF. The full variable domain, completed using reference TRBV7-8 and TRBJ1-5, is GAGVSQSPRYKVAKRGQDVALRCDPISGHVSLFWYQQALGQGPEFLTYFQNEAQLDKSGLPSDRFFAERPEGSVSTLKIQRTQQEDSAVYLCASSPYRDRPQHFGDGTRLSIL.

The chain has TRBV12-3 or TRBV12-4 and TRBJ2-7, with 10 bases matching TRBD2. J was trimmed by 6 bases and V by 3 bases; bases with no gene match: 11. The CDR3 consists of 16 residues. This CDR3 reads CASSFASGSPYREQYF. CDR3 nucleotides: TGTGCCAGCAGTTTCGCTAGCGGGAGCCCCTATCGCGAGCAGTACTTC.

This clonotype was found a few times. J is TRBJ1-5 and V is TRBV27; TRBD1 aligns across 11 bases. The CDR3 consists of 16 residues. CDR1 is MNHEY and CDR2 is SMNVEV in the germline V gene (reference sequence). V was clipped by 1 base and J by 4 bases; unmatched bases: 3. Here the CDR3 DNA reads TGTGCCAGCAGTTTATGGGGACAGGGGGTAAATCAGCCCCAGCATTTT. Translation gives CASSLWGQGVNQPQHF.

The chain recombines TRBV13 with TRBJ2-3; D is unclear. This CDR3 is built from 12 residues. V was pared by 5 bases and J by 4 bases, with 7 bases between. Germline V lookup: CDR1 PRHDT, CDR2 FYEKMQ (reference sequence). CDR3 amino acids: CASSPSPDTQYF. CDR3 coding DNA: TGTGCCAGCAGCCCCAGTCCAGATACGCAGTATTTT.

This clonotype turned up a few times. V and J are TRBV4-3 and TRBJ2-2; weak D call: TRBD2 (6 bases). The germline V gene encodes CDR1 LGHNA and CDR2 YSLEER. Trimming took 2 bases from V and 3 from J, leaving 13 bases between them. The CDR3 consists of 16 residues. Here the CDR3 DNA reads TGCGCCAGCAGCCAAACGCCCCCGGGGGACACCGGGGAGCTGTTTTTT. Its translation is CASSQTPPGDTGELFF.

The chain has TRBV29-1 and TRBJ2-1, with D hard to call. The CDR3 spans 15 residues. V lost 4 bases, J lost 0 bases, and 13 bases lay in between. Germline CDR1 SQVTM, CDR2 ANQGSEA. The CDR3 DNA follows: TGCAGCGTTGTAGGCGAAATCAGCTCCTACAATGAGCAGTTCTTC. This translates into CSVVGEISSYNEQFF.

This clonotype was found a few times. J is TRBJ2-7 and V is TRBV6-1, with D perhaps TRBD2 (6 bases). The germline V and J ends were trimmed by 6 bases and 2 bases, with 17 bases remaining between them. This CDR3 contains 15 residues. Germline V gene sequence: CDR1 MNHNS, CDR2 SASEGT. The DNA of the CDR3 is TGTGCCAGCAGACTAGAGGCGGGAACGGCCTACGAGCAGTACTTC. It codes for CASRLEAGTAYEQYF.

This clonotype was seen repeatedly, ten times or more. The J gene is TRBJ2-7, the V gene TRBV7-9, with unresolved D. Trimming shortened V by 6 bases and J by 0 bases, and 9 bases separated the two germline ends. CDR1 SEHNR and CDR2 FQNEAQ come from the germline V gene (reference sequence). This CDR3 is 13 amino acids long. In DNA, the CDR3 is TGTGCCAGCAGTTCGATCAGCTCCTACGAGCAGTACTTC. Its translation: CASSSISSYEQYF.

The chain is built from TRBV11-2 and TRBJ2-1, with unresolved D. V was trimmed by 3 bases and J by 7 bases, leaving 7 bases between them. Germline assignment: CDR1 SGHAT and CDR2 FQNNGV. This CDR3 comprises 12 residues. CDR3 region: CASSLTPNEQFF. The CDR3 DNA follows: TGTGCCAGCAGCTTGACCCCAAATGAGCAGTTCTTC.

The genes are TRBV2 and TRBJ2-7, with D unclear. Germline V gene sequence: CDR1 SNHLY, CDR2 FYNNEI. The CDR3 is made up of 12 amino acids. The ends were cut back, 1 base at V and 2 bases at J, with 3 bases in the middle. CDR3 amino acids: CASSEGTYEQYF. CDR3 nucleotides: TGTGCCAGCAGTGAAGGGACCTACGAGCAGTACTTC.

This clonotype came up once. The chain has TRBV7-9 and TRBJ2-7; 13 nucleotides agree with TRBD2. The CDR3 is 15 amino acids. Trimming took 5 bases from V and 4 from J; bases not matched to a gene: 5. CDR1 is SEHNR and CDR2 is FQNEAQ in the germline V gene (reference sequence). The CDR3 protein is CASSPWTSGSYEQYF. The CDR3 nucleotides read TGTGCCAGCAGCCCTTGGACTAGCGGGAGTTACGAGCAGTACTTC.

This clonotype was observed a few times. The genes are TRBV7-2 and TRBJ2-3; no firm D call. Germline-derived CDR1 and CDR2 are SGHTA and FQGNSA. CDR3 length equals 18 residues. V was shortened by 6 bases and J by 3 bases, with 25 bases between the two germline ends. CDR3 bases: TGTGCCAGCAGGACCATTCCTTCTGGGCCAGTCGAGACAGATACGCAGTATTTT. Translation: CASRTIPSGPVETDTQYF.

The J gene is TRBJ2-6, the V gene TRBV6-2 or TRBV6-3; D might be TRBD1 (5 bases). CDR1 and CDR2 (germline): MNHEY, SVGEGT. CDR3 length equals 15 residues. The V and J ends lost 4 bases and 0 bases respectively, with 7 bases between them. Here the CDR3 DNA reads TGTGCCAGCAGTTCAGGGATCTCTGGGGCCAACGTCCTGACTTTC. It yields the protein CASSSGISGANVLTF.

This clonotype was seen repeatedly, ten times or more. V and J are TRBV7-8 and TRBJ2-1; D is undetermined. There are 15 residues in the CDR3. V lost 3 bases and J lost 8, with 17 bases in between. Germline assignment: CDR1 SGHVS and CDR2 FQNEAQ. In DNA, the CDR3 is TGTGCCAGCAGCTTTAGAGCCCAGCCCCTCGATGAGCAGTTCTTC. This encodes CASSFRAQPLDEQFF.

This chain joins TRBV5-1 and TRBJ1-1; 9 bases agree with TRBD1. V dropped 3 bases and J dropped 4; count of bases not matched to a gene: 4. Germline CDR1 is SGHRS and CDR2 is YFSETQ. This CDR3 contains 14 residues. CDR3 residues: CASSWGQGTTEAFF. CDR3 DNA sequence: TGCGCCAGCAGCTGGGGACAGGGAACCACTGAAGCTTTCTTT.

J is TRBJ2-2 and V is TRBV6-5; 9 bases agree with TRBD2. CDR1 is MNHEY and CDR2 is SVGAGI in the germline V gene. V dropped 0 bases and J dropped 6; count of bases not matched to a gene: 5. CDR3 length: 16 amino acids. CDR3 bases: TGTGCCAGCAGTTACTCCGGGACTAGCTACGCCGGGGAGCTGTTTTTT. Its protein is CASSYSGTSYAGELFF.

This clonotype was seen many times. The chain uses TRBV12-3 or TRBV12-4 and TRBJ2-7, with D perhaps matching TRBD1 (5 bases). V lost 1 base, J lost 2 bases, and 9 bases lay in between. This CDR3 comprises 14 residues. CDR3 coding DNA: TGTGCCAGCAGTTTAGGGGCAGGGACCTACGAGCAGTACTTC. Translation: CASSLGAGTYEQYF.

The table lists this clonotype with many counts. CDR3: CASGLAGETYNEQFF. Written as DNA, the CDR3 is TGTGCCAGCGGATTGGCGGGAGAGACCTACAATGAGCAGTTCTTC. V is TRBV6-6 and J is TRBJ2-1; TRBD2 matches at 7 bases. The CDR3 sequence is 15 residues long. In germline, CDR1 is MNHNY, CDR2 SVGAGI (reference sequence). Trimming at V came to 8 bases and at J to 2 bases, leaving 9 bases not matched to a gene.

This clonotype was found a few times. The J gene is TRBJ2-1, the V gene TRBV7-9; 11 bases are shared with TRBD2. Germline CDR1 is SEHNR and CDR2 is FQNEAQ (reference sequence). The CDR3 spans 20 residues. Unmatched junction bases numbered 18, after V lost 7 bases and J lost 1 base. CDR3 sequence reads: CASTDTGLLAGGSSYNEQFF. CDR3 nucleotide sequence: TGTGCCAGCACCGACACTGGGCTGCTAGCGGGGGGTTCTTCCTACAATGAGCAGTTCTTC.

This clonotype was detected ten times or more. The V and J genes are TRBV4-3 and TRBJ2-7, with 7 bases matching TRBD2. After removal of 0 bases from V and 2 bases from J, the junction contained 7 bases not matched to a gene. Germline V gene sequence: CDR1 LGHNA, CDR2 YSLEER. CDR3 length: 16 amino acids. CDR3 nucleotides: TGCGCCAGCAGCCAAGATCAGGAAACTAGCGCCTACGAGCAGTACTTC. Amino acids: CASSQDQETSAYEQYF.

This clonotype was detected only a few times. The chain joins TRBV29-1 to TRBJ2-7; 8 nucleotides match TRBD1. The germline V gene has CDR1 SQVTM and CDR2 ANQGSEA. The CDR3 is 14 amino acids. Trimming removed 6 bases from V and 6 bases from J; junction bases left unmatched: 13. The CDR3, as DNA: TGCAGCGTCACTCCGCCGGACAGGGCGAGCGAGCAGTACTTC. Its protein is CSVTPPDRASEQYF.

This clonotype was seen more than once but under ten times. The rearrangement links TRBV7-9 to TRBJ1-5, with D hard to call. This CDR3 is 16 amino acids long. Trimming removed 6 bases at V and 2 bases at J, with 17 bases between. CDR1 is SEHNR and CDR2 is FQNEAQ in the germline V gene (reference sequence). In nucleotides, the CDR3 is TGTGCCAGCAGACCCGCCGAAGAGGGTGGCAATCAGCCCCAGCATTTT. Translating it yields CASRPAEEGGNQPQHF.

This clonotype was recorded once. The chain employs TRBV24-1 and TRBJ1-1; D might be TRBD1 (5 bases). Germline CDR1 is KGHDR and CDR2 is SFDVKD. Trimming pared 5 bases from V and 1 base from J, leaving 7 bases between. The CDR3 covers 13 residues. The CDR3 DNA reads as TGTGCCACCAGTGTGGGGCGGAACACTGAAGCTTTCTTT. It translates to CATSVGRNTEAFF.